The 13 T cell receptor beta chains in this list originate from one sample, sequenced in a study of blood T cell repertoires in COVID-19. The repertoire was sequenced with immunoSEQ multiplex PCR; TCRdb's copy has only in-frame clones and lacks some. This sample has some 95,000 clones, with 65% to 90% found just once. The sequenced material came from peripheral blood. The receptors were gathered from a man older than 75 with active or convalescent COVID-19.

The chain carries TRBV27 and TRBJ2-7, with TRBD1 matching 7 bases. Per germline, CDR1 MNHEY and CDR2 SMNVEV (reference sequence). J was trimmed by 5 bases and V by 8 bases; bases with no gene match: 15. This CDR3 is built from 15 residues. CDR3 sequence reads: CASSLARGPLHEQYF. DNA of the CDR3: TGTGCCAGCTCGTTGGCGAGGGGGCCCCTCCACGAGCAGTACTTC.

The V and J genes are TRBV7-2 and TRBJ2-7; 9 nucleotides match TRBD2. In germline, CDR1 is SGHTA, CDR2 FQGNSA. CDR3 size: 16 residues. The trim removed 5 bases at V and 5 bases at J, leaving 13 bases unmatched. The CDR3 DNA sequence: TGTGCCAGCAGCCCCGTGTGGGCGGGAGGGGACCACGAGCAGTACTTC. Its protein product is CASSPVWAGGDHEQYF. The variable domain in full, with the rest retrieved from reference TRBV7-2 and TRBJ2-7, is GAGVSQSPSNKVTEKGKDVELRCDPISGHTALYWYRQSLGQGLEFLIYFQGNSAPDKSGLPSDRFSAERTGGSVSTLTIQRTQQEDSAVYLCASSPVWAGGDHEQYFGPGTRLTVT.

The rearrangement joins TRBV2 to TRBJ2-5; weak D call: TRBD2 (6 bases). Germline-derived CDR1 and CDR2 are SNHLY and FYNNEI. V lost 8 bases and J 2 bases, leaving 15 bases between the germline ends. CDR3 size: 14 residues. The CDR3 region has the DNA TGTGCCAGCCATTCTCCGGGAGTGCAAGAGACCCAGTACTTC. Its protein is CASHSPGVQETQYF. The whole variable domain, remainder taken from reference TRBV2 and TRBJ2-5, is EPEVTQTPSHQVTQMGQEVILRCVPISNHLYFYWYRQILGQKVEFLVSFYNNEISEKSEIFDDQFSVERPDGSNFTLKIRSTKLEDSAMYFCASHSPGVQETQYFGPGTRLLVL.

The rearrangement joins TRBV9 to TRBJ1-1, with 8 bases that match TRBD1. This CDR3 has 14 residues. CDR1 SGDLS and CDR2 YYNGEE come from the germline V gene. J gave up 4 bases and V 0 bases, and 2 bases lay outside the gene matches. In DNA, the CDR3 is TGTGCCAGCAGCGTAGTCGGGACAGGCACTGAAGCTTTCTTT. Amino acid sequence: CASSVVGTGTEAFF. The full variable domain, in which reference TRBV9 and TRBJ1-1 provide the parts outside the CDR3, is DSGVTQTPKHLITATGQRVTLRCSPRSGDLSVYWYQQSLDQGLQFLIQYYNGEERAKGNILERFSAQQFPDLHSELNLSSLELGDSALYFCASSVVGTGTEAFFGQGTRLTVV.

V is TRBV6-2 or TRBV6-3 and J is TRBJ2-7; 10 bases map to TRBD2. V lost 2 bases to trimming and J lost 0 bases; unmatched junction nucleotides: 7. There are 17 residues in the CDR3. Looked up from germline, CDR1 is MNHEY and CDR2 is SVGEGT. In DNA form, the CDR3 reads TGTGCCAGCAGTTACGAAACTCTAGCGGGAGTCTCCTACGAGCAGTACTTC. Translation gives CASSYETLAGVSYEQYF.

V usage is TRBV9 and J usage is TRBJ1-4, with TRBD1 identical over 10 bases. CDR3 length: 15 amino acids. Looked up from germline, CDR1 is SGDLS and CDR2 is YYNGEE. V shed 0 bases, J shed 5 bases, and the junction held 1 base outside the gene matches. In DNA, the CDR3 is TGTGCCAGCAGCGTAGGGGGACAGGGGAATGAAAAACTGTTTTTT. This gives the protein CASSVGGQGNEKLFF.

The chain carries TRBV4-2 and TRBJ1-5, with unresolved D. The CDR3 extends over 15 amino acids. Germline lookup yields CDR1 LGHNA and CDR2 YNFKEQ. Trimming shortened V by 4 bases and J by 1 base, and 11 bases separated the two germline ends. CDR3 nucleotide sequence: TGTGCCAGCAGCCCTGGGTTCGGGAGCAATCAGCCCCAGCATTTT. Protein: CASSPGFGSNQPQHF.

The chain joins TRBV5-6 to TRBJ2-7; the match to TRBD2 covers 12 bases. The V and J ends lost 1 base and 6 bases, in that order; junction bases with no gene match: 11. Germline values: CDR1 SGHDT, CDR2 YYEEEE. This CDR3 has 17 amino acids. CDR3 sequence (DNA): TGTGCCAGCAGCTTGTTGAGACTAGCGGGAGAATCCGGCGAGCAGTACTTC. This codes for CASSLLRLAGESGEQYF.

This chain uses TRBV5-1 with TRBJ1-5; 10 bases align to TRBD1. There are 14 residues in the CDR3. After removal of 4 bases from V and 6 bases from J, the junction contained 4 bases not matched to a gene. Germline CDR1 reads SGHRS; CDR2 reads YFSETQ. The CDR3 loop is CASSLTGGGQPQHF. The CDR3 DNA follows: TGCGCCAGCAGCCTGACAGGGGGCGGTCAGCCCCAGCATTTT.

The CDR3 region has the DNA TGTGCCAGCAGCTTGGTCCTGGCAGGGGGCTACAATGAGCAGTTCTTC. Its translation is CASSLVLAGGYNEQFF. The chain has TRBV5-6 and TRBJ2-1; 7 bases map to TRBD1. There are 16 residues in the CDR3. J lost 3 bases, V lost 0 bases, and 6 bases had no gene match. Germline CDR1 reads SGHDT; CDR2 reads YYEEEE.

The J gene is TRBJ2-2, the V gene TRBV4-1; 11 nucleotides line up with TRBD2. The V and J ends lost 2 bases and 0 bases, in that order; junction bases with no gene match: 8. This CDR3 spans 19 amino acids. Germline V gives CDR1 MGHRA, CDR2 YSYEKL. Here the CDR3 reads CASSQLELAGVSNTGELFF. The CDR3 DNA reads TGCGCCAGCAGCCAATTAGAACTAGCGGGAGTTTCGAACACCGGGGAGCTGTTTTTT.

This clone was observed once. J is TRBJ2-1 and V is TRBV4-1; D possibly corresponds to TRBD2 (6 bases). The V end was cut by 1 base, the J end by 3 bases, with 13 bases between. The V gene's germline CDR1 is MGHRA and CDR2 YSYEKL. The CDR3 loop spans 16 amino acids. CDR3 loop: CASSQGASGFYNEQFF. CDR3 coding DNA: TGCGCCAGCAGCCAAGGGGCGAGCGGGTTCTACAATGAGCAGTTCTTC.

V usage is TRBV5-1 and J usage is TRBJ1-3; weak D call: TRBD1 (6 bases). The CDR3 consists of 15 residues. Germline V gene data show CDR1 as SGHRS and CDR2 as YFSETQ. Between the trimmed V and J ends, which lost 5 bases and 0 bases, there was a span of 12 bases. CDR3 DNA sequence: TGCGCCAGCAGGGCCGGACAGTACTCTGGAAACACCATATATTTT. Translation gives CASRAGQYSGNTIYF.